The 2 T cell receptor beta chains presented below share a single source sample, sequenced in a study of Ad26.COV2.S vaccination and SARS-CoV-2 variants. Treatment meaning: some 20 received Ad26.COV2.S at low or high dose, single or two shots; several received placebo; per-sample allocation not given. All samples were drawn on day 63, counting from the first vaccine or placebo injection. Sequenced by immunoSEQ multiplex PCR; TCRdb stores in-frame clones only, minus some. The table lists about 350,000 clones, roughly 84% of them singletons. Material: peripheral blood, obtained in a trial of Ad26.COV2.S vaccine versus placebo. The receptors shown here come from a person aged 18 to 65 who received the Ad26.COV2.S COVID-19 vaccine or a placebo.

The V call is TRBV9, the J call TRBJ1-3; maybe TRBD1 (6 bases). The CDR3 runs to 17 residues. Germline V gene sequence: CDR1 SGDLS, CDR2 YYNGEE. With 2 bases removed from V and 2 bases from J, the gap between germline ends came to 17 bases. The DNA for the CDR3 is TGTGCCAGCAGCGTGTCCCCGGGGGGCTCCACTGGAAACACCATATATTTT. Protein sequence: CASSVSPGGSTGNTIYF.

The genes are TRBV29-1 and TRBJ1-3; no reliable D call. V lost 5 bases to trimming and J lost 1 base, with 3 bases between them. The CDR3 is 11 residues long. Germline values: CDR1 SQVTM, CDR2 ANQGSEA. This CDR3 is CSVLSGNTIYF. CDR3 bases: TGCAGCGTTCTATCTGGAAACACCATATATTTT.